This T cell receptor beta chain was captured by sequencing in a study of cytomegalovirus exposure and HLA in healthy donors. Findings and limits, study-wide: Earlier analysis looked at TCR beta V segments, and most were productive about 90% or about 30% of the time.

Both 60 Vbeta primers and 13 Jbeta primers went into the PCR. Data came from immunoSEQ multiplex PCR; TCRdb stores just in-frame clones and leaves some out. The table records about 160,000 clones, more than 75% of them present only once. The V gene lost 3 bases and the J gene lost 10 bases, with 7 bases spanning the gap. CDR3 size: 11 residues. The germline V gene has CDR1 SGHDN and CDR2 FVKESK. On this clone itself: Its antigen is currently unknown.

This TCR came from a man between 18 and 35 years old in good health and CMV-seropositive. The chain employs TRBV14 and TRBJ2-1; D remains unclear. Input material: PBMCs. The CDR3 reads CASSQLREQFF. The CDR3 DNA reads TGTGCCAGCAGCCAGCTACGCGAGCAGTTCTTC.